This record concerns one TCR beta chain sequence. Its antigen is unknown. These data come from a study of CD8+ T cells in alopecia areata. cDNA serving as the sequencing template came from extracted, reverse transcribed RNA. Assay: immunoSEQ multiplex PCR; the TCRdb copy retains only in-frame clones and omits some. The data show some 80,000 clones, with around 61% seen just once and 23% held by the top ten. CDR3 length equals 15 residues. CDR1 and CDR2 (germline): SGHVS, FQNEAQ. V was pared by 5 bases and J by 7 bases, with 11 bases of the junction left unmatched. Findings of the study overall: In lesional scalp, particularly from alopecia totalis/universalis, clonality was higher than in normal scalp. Persistence of many expanded lesional clones was seen in scalp and blood during tofacitinib.

As for treatment: oral pan-JAK inhibitor, 5-10 mg twice daily. The chain uses TRBV7-8 and TRBJ1-5, with 7 bases lining up with TRBD1. The source of this sequence is a human donor with alopecia areata. Sample: CD8+ T cells sorted from blood, taken at week 24, from a patient treated with tofacitinib. The CDR3 spells CASSDGYRGRQPQHF. The CDR3 DNA sequence: TGTGCCAGCAGCGACGGATACAGGGGAAGACAGCCCCAGCATTTT.